This T cell receptor beta chain was sequenced for a study of identifying expanded T cells in peripheral blood. During the collection period, no donor immune events like infections were recorded. The V and J ends lost 4 bases and 6 bases respectively, with 13 bases between them. There are 14 residues in the CDR3. Germline lookup yields CDR1 SGDLS and CDR2 YYNGEE. Only in-frame clones appear in the TCRdb table, and some are missing; sequencing was by immunoSEQ multiplex PCR. The data show 50,000 to 65,000 clones, approximately 80% seen once. Study-wide points: Across healthy donors, higher total template counts meant significantly greater roughly 2-week count variance. Differentially abundant clones: about 1.1 between replicates, about 15 at approximately two weeks, more than 18 at four.

This clone appeared once. Its antigen is undetermined. The TCR sequence derives from a person aged 18 to 75 in good health. Sequenced sample: blood. The chain uses TRBV9 and TRBJ2-2; no reliable D call. CDR3 residues: CASSPNILSGELFF. The CDR3 DNA reads TGTGCCAGCAGCCCAAATATACTGTCCGGGGAGCTGTTTTTT.